The rows below give T cell receptor beta chains drawn from one sample of a study of OX40 agonist ivuxolimab in advanced cancers. TCRdb's table, derived via immunoSEQ multiplex PCR, lists solely in-frame clones and lacks some. The sample lists some 40,000 clones, 89% occurring once. The sample consisted of CD4+ or CD8+ T cells sorted from blood, taken in a trial of the OX40 agonist ivuxolimab. Receptors originate from an adult with an advanced solid tumor such as melanoma, head and neck, liver or kidney cancer. Both conserved end residues are part of each CDR3. The D gene is left open where the match is weak. Not every row has a clone size; where given, it reads once, few, many or a size class.

abundance,v_gene,d_gene,len,j_gene,CDR3aa,CDR3nt
-,TRBV6-1,-,11,TRBJ1-1,CASSEGGVSFF,TGTGCCAGCAGTGAAGGGGGGGTCTCTTTCTTT
-,TRBV7-9,-,12,TRBJ2-7,CASSFGQYEQYF,TGTGCCAGCAGCTTTGGACAGTACGAGCAGTACTTC
-,TRBV27,-,15,TRBJ1-1,CASSLGGHPNTEAFF,TGTGCCAGCAGTTTAGGCGGGCACCCGAACACTGAAGCTTTCTTT
-,TRBV20-1,-,11,TRBJ2-7,CSARTRREQYF,TGCAGTGCTAGGACCCGTCGCGAGCAGTACTTC
-,TRBV7-2,-,15,TRBJ2-1,CASSLTGGVFNEQFF,TGTGCCAGCAGCTTAACCGGGGGAGTGTTTAATGAGCAGTTCTTC
-,TRBV5-1,-,15,TRBJ1-1,CASSEGRRMNTEAFF,TGCGCCAGCAGCGAGGGACGGAGGATGAACACTGAAGCTTTCTTT
-,TRBV7-9,-,17,TRBJ1-2,CASSPPPWATGVYGYTF,TGTGCCAGCAGCCCGCCACCTTGGGCCACGGGGGTCTATGGCTACACCTTC
-,TRBV30,-,13,TRBJ1-1,CAWSARETGCAFF,TGTGCCTGGAGCGCTCGGGAGACCGGCTGTGCTTTCTTT
-,TRBV30,-,11,TRBJ1-2,CAWSAGAGYTF,TGTGCCTGGAGTGCCGGAGCTGGCTACACCTTC
-,TRBV2,TRBD1,14,TRBJ1-5,CASRTGISNQPQHF,TGTGCCAGCCGGACAGGGATTAGCAATCAGCCCCAGCATTTT
-,TRBV19,-,12,TRBJ1-1,CASSIGYTEAFF,TGTGCCAGTAGTATAGGGTACACTGAAGCTTTCTTT
-,TRBV10-2,-,14,TRBJ2-3,CASSELPSTDTQYF,TGCGCCAGCAGTGAGTTGCCTTCAACAGATACGCAGTATTTT
-,TRBV6-5,-,13,TRBJ1-2,CASRGGSYYGYTF,TGTGCCAGCAGAGGGGGGTCCTACTATGGCTACACCTTC
-,TRBV4-1,-,14,TRBJ2-7,CASSQGGSSYEQYF,TGCGCCAGCAGCCAAGGAGGCAGCTCCTACGAGCAGTACTTC
-,TRBV4-2,TRBD2,16,TRBJ2-7,CASSQDPSGRAGEQYF,TGTGCCAGCAGCCAAGATCCTAGCGGGAGAGCTGGGGAGCAGTACTTC
once,TRBV7-9,-,16,TRBJ2-2,CASSLFGDENTGELFF,TGTGCCAGCAGCTTATTCGGGGACGAGAACACCGGGGAGCTGTTTTTT
-,TRBV19,TRBD1,13,TRBJ2-5,CATAGGLWMDQYF,TGTGCCACGGCAGGGGGCCTGTGGATGGACCAGTACTTC
-,TRBV7-9,-,15,TRBJ1-2,CASSPPGGGNYGYTF,TGTGCCAGCAGCCCTCCGGGGGGTGGTAACTATGGCTACACCTTC
-,TRBV7-8,-,16,TRBJ2-5,CASRPTGSYLQETQYF,TGTGCCAGCAGACCAACAGGATCCTATTTACAAGAGACCCAGTACTTC
-,TRBV7-9,-,15,TRBJ2-5,CASSLAGPNQETQYF,TGTGCCAGCAGCTTAGCGGGACCAAATCAAGAGACCCAGTACTTC
-,TRBV9,TRBD1,15,TRBJ1-5,CASSAGTGNNQPQHF,TGTGCCAGCAGCGCAGGGACAGGTAATAATCAGCCCCAGCATTTT
-,TRBV28,-,17,TRBJ2-1,CASSHNAGQVTYNEQFF,TGTGCCAGCAGTCACAACGCCGGGCAGGTCACCTACAATGAGCAGTTCTTC
-,TRBV5-1,-,14,TRBJ1-6,CASSLAGYRSPLHF,TGCGCCAGCAGCTTGGCCGGGTATCGGTCACCCCTCCACTTT
-,TRBV30,TRBD1,12,TRBJ2-7,CAWRTGGYEQYF,TGTGCCTGGAGGACAGGGGGGTACGAGCAGTACTTC
few,TRBV19,-,14,TRBJ2-7,CASTPQGDVYEQYF,TGTGCCAGTACCCCCCAGGGCGACGTCTACGAGCAGTACTTC
-,TRBV25-1,TRBD1,14,TRBJ1-3,CARLTGEYGNTIYF,TGTGCCAGGCTCACAGGGGAGTATGGAAACACCATATATTTT
-,TRBV6-5,TRBD1,14,TRBJ2-7,CASSLGTASAEQYF,TGTGCCAGCAGTCTCGGGACAGCGTCGGCCGAGCAGTACTTC
-,TRBV5-1,TRBD1,13,TRBJ2-7,CASSTRTGYEQYF,TGCGCCAGCAGCACCCGGACAGGGTACGAGCAGTACTTC
-,TRBV4-2,-,13,TRBJ2-1,CASSPSYQDEQFF,TGTGCCAGCAGCCCGAGTTACCAGGATGAGCAGTTCTTC
-,TRBV9,-,12,TRBJ2-7,CASSVGNSEQYF,TGTGCCAGCAGCGTAGGTAACTCCGAGCAGTACTTC
once,TRBV7-9,TRBD1,14,TRBJ2-7,CAYRTGTEYYEQYF,TGTGCCTACAGGACGGGGACAGAATACTACGAGCAGTACTTC
-,TRBV6-4,-,15,TRBJ1-1,CASSDSWAADTEAFF,TGTGCCAGCAGTGACTCTTGGGCCGCGGACACTGAAGCTTTCTTT
-,TRBV6-5,-,15,TRBJ2-5,CASSYSGGPQETQYF,TGTGCCAGCAGTTACTCGGGCGGCCCTCAAGAGACCCAGTACTTC
few,TRBV9,-,13,TRBJ2-6,CASSVSGANVLTF,TGTGCCAGCAGCGTTTCTGGGGCCAACGTCCTGACTTTC
once,TRBV9,TRBD1,13,TRBJ2-3,CASSEGGRDTQYF,TGTGCCAGCAGCGAAGGGGGCCGAGATACGCAGTATTTT
once,TRBV19,TRBD2,20,TRBJ2-1,CASSYTLSAPSSGRYNEQFF,TGTGCCAGTAGTTATACCCTCTCGGCACCTTCTAGCGGGAGATACAATGAGCAGTTCTTC
-,TRBV7-3,-,14,TRBJ2-7,CASSLQGPSYEQYF,TGTGCCAGCAGCTTACAGGGCCCCTCCTACGAGCAGTACTTC
once,TRBV27,TRBD2,16,TRBJ2-1,CASSPPGLATDNEQFF,TGTGCCAGCAGCCCGCCGGGACTAGCGACAGACAATGAGCAGTTCTTC
-,TRBV6-6,TRBD2,15,TRBJ2-1,CASSYVAGAYNEQFF,TGTGCCAGCAGTTATGTAGCGGGGGCCTACAATGAGCAGTTCTTC
-,TRBV5-6,-,13,TRBJ1-1,CASSLFEGTEAFF,TGTGCCAGCAGCTTGTTCGAGGGCACTGAAGCTTTCTTT
-,TRBV7-9,TRBD1,16,TRBJ2-1,CASSLAPGQGNNEQFF,TGTGCCAGCAGCTTAGCACCGGGACAGGGGAACAATGAGCAGTTCTTC
once,TRBV6-5,-,15,TRBJ2-2,CASSQSTANTGELFF,TGTGCCAGCAGTCAGTCGACAGCGAACACCGGGGAGCTGTTTTTT
-,TRBV5-4,-,17,TRBJ2-1,CASRPDLSANSYNEQFF,TGTGCCAGCAGACCAGACCTCTCGGCCAACTCCTACAATGAGCAGTTCTTC
-,TRBV18,-,15,TRBJ1-3,CASSRRGESGNTIYF,TGTGCCAGCTCACGAAGAGGGGAATCTGGAAACACCATATATTTT
-,TRBV10-3,TRBD2,13,TRBJ2-4,CATAGGDSGIQYF,TGTGCCACGGCGGGGGGGGATAGCGGCATTCAGTACTTC
-,TRBV27,-,15,TRBJ1-3,CASSSNRLSGNTIYF,TGTGCCAGCAGTTCTAACAGGCTCTCTGGAAACACCATATATTTT
-,TRBV9,-,16,TRBJ2-4,CASSSKTEGDKNIQYF,TGTGCCAGCAGCTCAAAGACCGAGGGGGACAAAAACATTCAGTACTTC
-,TRBV9,-,14,TRBJ2-7,CASSVVAQGHEQYF,TGTGCCAGCAGCGTAGTAGCGCAGGGCCACGAGCAGTACTTC
-,TRBV6-1,TRBD2,18,TRBJ2-3,CASSEASGRVVGTDTQYF,TGTGCCAGCAGTGAGGCTAGCGGGAGGGTCGTGGGCACAGATACGCAGTATTTT
-,TRBV4-1,-,16,TRBJ2-7,CASSQITRSGLGEQYF,TGCGCCAGCAGCCAGATCACCCGTTCTGGGCTGGGGGAGCAGTACTTC
-,TRBV5-5,-,12,TRBJ1-1,CASSRTQNEAFF,TGTGCCAGCAGCCGCACACAGAATGAAGCTTTCTTT
-,TRBV5-6,TRBD1,13,TRBJ1-5,CASSQGTGAPQHF,TGTGCCAGCAGCCAAGGGACAGGGGCGCCCCAGCATTTT
-,TRBV18,-,14,TRBJ2-7,CASSQTGPREEQYF,TGTGCCAGCTCACAGACGGGACCCCGGGAGGAGCAGTACTTC
-,TRBV9,TRBD2,15,TRBJ2-1,CASSVLGGSNDEQFF,TGTGCCAGCAGCGTATTAGGCGGGAGTAATGATGAGCAGTTCTTC
-,TRBV7-2,TRBD2,15,TRBJ2-1,CASSFAGGTYNEQFF,TGTGCCAGCAGCTTCGCGGGGGGAACCTACAATGAGCAGTTCTTC
-,TRBV30,TRBD2,15,TRBJ2-1,CAWSLLAGAYNEQFF,TGTGCCTGGAGCCTCCTAGCGGGAGCGTACAATGAGCAGTTCTTC
-,TRBV5-1,-,12,TRBJ2-7,CASSESRGQQYF,TGCGCCAGCAGCGAGTCCAGGGGTCAGCAGTACTTC
-,TRBV4-1,-,13,TRBJ2-1,CASSHRGGNEQFF,TGCGCCAGCAGCCACCGTGGAGGGAATGAGCAGTTCTTC
-,TRBV4-2,-,16,TRBJ2-1,CASSQDPTPRGNEQFF,TGTGCCAGCAGCCAAGATCCGACTCCTCGAGGCAATGAGCAGTTCTTC
-,TRBV7-6,-,15,TRBJ1-1,CASSLGVIGKHEAFF,TGTGCCAGCAGCTTAGGGGTCATAGGGAAGCATGAAGCTTTCTTT